This TCR beta chain was profiled in a study of blood T cell repertoires in COVID-19. V lost 3 bases, J lost 3 bases, and 2 bases stayed unmatched. The CDR3 runs to 13 residues. The germline V gene encodes CDR1 SEHNR and CDR2 FQNEAQ (reference sequence). Participant ages covered roughly 18 to 90 years across around 22 US areas. Clinical history as reported by participants underpinned cohort assignment. Exposed study participants had met a COVID-19 case within 2 weeks before entry. In the original analysis: Reference gene primer amplification gave nucleated cell count estimates. Assay used: immunoSEQ multiplex PCR; TCRdb lists only in-frame clones, some missing. V, J and clone size derive from that table, while D and trimming were established from the DNA sequence. In the table there are approximately 65,000 clones, roughly two thirds of which are singletons.

The sequencing input was PBMCs or T cells enriched from blood (not recorded which). The source is a woman aged 55-75 years who had been exposed to COVID-19. The genes are TRBV7-9 and TRBJ2-7; 7 positions match TRBD1. Here the CDR3 reads CASSFGQDYEQYF. As DNA, the CDR3 is TGTGCCAGCAGCTTCGGACAGGACTACGAGCAGTACTTC.